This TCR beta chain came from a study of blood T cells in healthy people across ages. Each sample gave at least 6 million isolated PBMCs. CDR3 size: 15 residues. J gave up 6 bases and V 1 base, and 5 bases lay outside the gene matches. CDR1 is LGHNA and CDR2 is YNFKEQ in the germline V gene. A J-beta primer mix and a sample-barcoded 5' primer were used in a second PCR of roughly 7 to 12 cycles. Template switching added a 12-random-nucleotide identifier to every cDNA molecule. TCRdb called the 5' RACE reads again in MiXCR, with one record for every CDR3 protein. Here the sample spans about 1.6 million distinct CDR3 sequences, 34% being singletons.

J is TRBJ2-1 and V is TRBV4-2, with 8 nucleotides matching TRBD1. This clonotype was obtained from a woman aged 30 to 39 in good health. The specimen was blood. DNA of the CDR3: TGTGCCAGCAGCCAAGCCGGACAGGGTTGCAATGAGCAGTTCTTC. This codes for CASSQAGQGCNEQFF.